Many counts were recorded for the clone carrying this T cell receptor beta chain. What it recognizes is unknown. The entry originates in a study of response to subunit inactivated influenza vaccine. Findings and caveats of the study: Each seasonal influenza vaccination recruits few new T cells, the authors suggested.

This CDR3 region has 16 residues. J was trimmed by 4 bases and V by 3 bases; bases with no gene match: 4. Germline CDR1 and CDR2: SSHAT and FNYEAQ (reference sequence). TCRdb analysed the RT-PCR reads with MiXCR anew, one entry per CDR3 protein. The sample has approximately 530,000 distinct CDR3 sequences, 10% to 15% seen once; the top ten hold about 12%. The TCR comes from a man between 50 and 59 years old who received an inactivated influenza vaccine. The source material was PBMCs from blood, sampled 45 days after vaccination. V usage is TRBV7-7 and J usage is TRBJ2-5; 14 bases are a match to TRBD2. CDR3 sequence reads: CASSFGTSGSGETQYF. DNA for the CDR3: TGTGCCAGCAGCTTTGGGACTAGCGGGAGCGGAGAGACCCAGTACTTC. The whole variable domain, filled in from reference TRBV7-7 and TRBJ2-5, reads GAGVSQSPRYKVTKRGQDVTLRCDPISSHATLYWYQQALGQGPEFLTYFNYEAQPDKSGLPSDRFSAERPEGSISTLTIQRTEQRDSAMYRCASSFGTSGSGETQYFGPGTRLLVL.